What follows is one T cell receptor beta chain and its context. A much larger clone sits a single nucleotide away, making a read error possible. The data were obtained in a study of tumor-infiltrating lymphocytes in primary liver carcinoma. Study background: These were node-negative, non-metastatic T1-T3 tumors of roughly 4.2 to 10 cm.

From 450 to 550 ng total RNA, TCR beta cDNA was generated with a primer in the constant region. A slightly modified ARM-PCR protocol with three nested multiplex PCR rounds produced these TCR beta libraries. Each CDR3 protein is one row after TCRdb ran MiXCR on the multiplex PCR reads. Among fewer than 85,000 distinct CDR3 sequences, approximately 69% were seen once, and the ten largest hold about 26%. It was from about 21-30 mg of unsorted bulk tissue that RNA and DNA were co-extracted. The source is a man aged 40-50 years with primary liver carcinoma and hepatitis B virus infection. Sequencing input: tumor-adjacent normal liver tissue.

The CDR3 loop is CASTTSLTEQFF. The CDR3 coding sequence is TGTGCCAGCACTACTAGCCTAACTGAGCAGTTCTTC. The chain links TRBV28 to TRBJ2-1; TRBD2 is a possible D gene (6 bases). Germline V gives CDR1 MDHEN, CDR2 SYDVKM. Trimming removed 7 bases from V and 9 bases from J, with 13 bases in between. The CDR3 spans 12 residues.